The 18 T cell receptor beta chains in this list originate from one sample, sequenced in a study of shared clonotypes between healthy human individuals. Here immunoSEQ multiplex PCR was the method, and the copy in TCRdb shows in-frame clones only, minus some. This table has around 340,000 clones, 73% appearing once. Input material: memory CD4+ T cells sorted from blood. Indicated subset: CD45RA-negative fraction. These receptors originate from a man aged 30 to 39 in good health.

The chain combines TRBV7-2 with TRBJ2-7; TRBD2 might be the D (5 bases). Per the germline V gene, CDR1 is SGHTA and CDR2 is FQGNSA. Trimming removed 5 bases at V and 7 bases at J, with 15 bases between. This CDR3 spans 13 amino acids. The CDR3 nucleotides read TGTGCCAGCAGCCCGGACTGGTCGGGGGAGCAGTACTTC. Translating gives CASSPDWSGEQYF. The complete variable domain, with remaining parts taken from reference TRBV7-2 and TRBJ2-7, reads GAGVSQSPSNKVTEKGKDVELRCDPISGHTALYWYRQSLGQGLEFLIYFQGNSAPDKSGLPSDRFSAERTGGSVSTLTIQRTQQEDSAVYLCASSPDWSGEQYFGPGTRLTVT.

The J gene is TRBJ1-5, the V gene TRBV18; D is possibly TRBD1 (6 bases). This CDR3 region has 14 residues. CDR1 and CDR2 (germline): KGHSH, LQKENI. V lost 1 base and J 4 bases, leaving 8 bases between the germline ends. CDR3 in DNA: TGTGCCAGCTCACCACAGGGGGGGAATCAGCCCCAGCATTTT. Protein sequence: CASSPQGGNQPQHF.

This chain joins TRBV28 and TRBJ2-2; D call uncertain. Trimming took 3 bases from V and 7 from J, leaving 12 bases between them. The CDR3 covers 14 residues. Germline values: CDR1 MDHEN, CDR2 SYDVKM. CDR3 coding DNA: TGTGCCAGCAGTTTCCCTAGAGTGGGCGGGGAGCTGTTTTTT. Its protein product is CASSFPRVGGELFF.

Remarks on this clone: A read error is the likely source, as a far larger clone sits one nucleotide away. The chain uses TRBV11-1 and TRBJ2-1; tentative D call: TRBD2 (6 bases). The CDR3 loop spans 17 amino acids. The germline V gene encodes CDR1 SGHAT and CDR2 FQDESV (reference sequence). The V end lost 1 base, the J end lost 0 bases, and 13 bases lay between the germline ends. In DNA form, the CDR3 reads TGTGCCAGCAGCTTAGATGGAGCGGGCCGCTCCTACAATGAGCAGTTCTTC. Translated, it gives CASSLDGAGRSYNEQFF. Variable domain in full (rest from reference TRBV11-1 and TRBJ2-1): EAEVAQSPRYKITEKSQAVAFWCDPISGHATLYWYRQILGQGPELLVQFQDESVVDDSQLPKDRFSAERLKGVDSTLKIQPAELGDSAMYLCASSLDGAGRSYNEQFFGPGTRLTVL.

The chain carries TRBV6-5 and TRBJ2-5; D ambiguous. Germline V gene lookup returns CDR1 MNHEY and CDR2 SVGAGI. The CDR3 is 13 amino acids. Trimming left V 6 bases short and J 2 bases short, with 10 bases between. The CDR3 nucleotides are TGTGCCAGCAGCCCCACAGTACAAGAGACCCAGTACTTC. It encodes CASSPTVQETQYF.

This clone has more than one count but fewer than ten. The V call is TRBV30, the J call TRBJ2-7; D gene uncertain. Germline CDR1 reads GTSNPN; CDR2 reads SVGIG (reference sequence). The CDR3 is 13 residues long. Trimming removed 1 base from V and 7 bases from J, with 14 bases in between. CDR3 region: CAWSGFNSGEQYF. CDR3 DNA sequence: TGTGCCTGGAGTGGATTCAACTCTGGTGAGCAGTACTTC.

The chain combines TRBV6-6 with TRBJ2-1; maybe TRBD1 (6 bases). V lost 0 bases, J lost 8 bases, and 17 bases lay in between. This CDR3 spans 16 amino acids. Germline values: CDR1 MNHNY, CDR2 SVGAGI (reference sequence). The DNA of the CDR3 is TGTGCCAGCAGTTACTCGAATGCAGGGGAGACAGATGAGCAGTTCTTC. Amino acids: CASSYSNAGETDEQFF.

The chain recombines TRBV5-6 with TRBJ2-7; unclear D gene. This CDR3 is built from 13 residues. V was pared by 4 bases and J by 4 bases, with 12 bases between. Per the germline V gene, CDR1 is SGHDT and CDR2 is YYEEEE. This CDR3 reads CASSLPAGYEQYF. Written as DNA, the CDR3 is TGTGCCAGCAGCCTACCCGCTGGGTACGAGCAGTACTTC.

The chain employs TRBV4-1 and TRBJ1-5; possible D gene TRBD1, 6 bases. V shed 1 base and J shed 3 bases, with 19 bases lying between them. The germline V gene encodes CDR1 MGHRA and CDR2 YSYEKL. The CDR3 contains 18 residues. This CDR3 reads CASSQVFTGSINNQPQHF. The CDR3 region has the DNA TGCGCCAGCAGCCAAGTGTTCACAGGGAGTATAAACAATCAGCCCCAGCATTTT.

CDR3 sequence reads: CASSFIALDKFF. The CDR3 DNA is TGTGCCAGCAGTTTTATAGCATTGGACAAGTTCTTC. The rearrangement links TRBV28 to TRBJ2-1; D is perhaps TRBD1 (5 bases). The CDR3 has 12 residues. CDR1 MDHEN and CDR2 SYDVKM come from the germline V gene. V was trimmed by 3 bases and J by 14 bases, leaving 14 bases between them.

The chain links TRBV27 to TRBJ2-7; no firm D call. This CDR3 has 16 residues. The V gene's germline CDR1 is MNHEY and CDR2 SMNVEV (reference sequence). V was clipped by 5 bases and J by 0 bases, with 17 bases between them. CDR3 protein: CASSREGRISSYEQYF. The CDR3 bases are TGTGCCAGCAGTAGGGAAGGACGGATTAGCTCCTACGAGCAGTACTTC.

This clone was seen a few times. The V and J genes are TRBV10-2 and TRBJ2-7; D is unclear. The CDR3 has 13 amino acids. Trimming stripped 0 bases from V and 4 bases from J, with 7 bases between. CDR1 is WSHSY, CDR2 SAAADI, per germline. CDR3 bases: TGCGCCAGCAGTGAGTCCCAACATTACGAGCAGTACTTC. Its translation is CASSESQHYEQYF.

This clone was recorded once. The V and J genes are TRBV5-4 and TRBJ2-5; D assignment may be TRBD1 or TRBD2 (5 bases each). V lost 9 bases to trimming and J lost 7 bases, with 22 bases between them. In germline, CDR1 is SGHNT, CDR2 YYREEE (reference sequence). This CDR3 is 14 amino acids long. The CDR3 protein is CATSTLDWGRTQYF. For the CDR3, the DNA is TGTGCCACCTCAACACTGGACTGGGGACGGACCCAGTACTTC. Using reference TRBV5-4 and TRBJ2-5 for the parts outside the CDR3, the full variable domain is ETGVTQSPTHLIKTRGQQVTLRCSSQSGHNTVSWYQQALGQGPQFIFQYYREEENGRGNFPPRFSGLQFPNYSSELNVNALELDDSALYLCATSTLDWGRTQYFGPGTRLLVL.

The chain carries TRBV9 and TRBJ1-5; tentative D call: TRBD1 (6 bases). From germline, CDR1 is SGDLS and CDR2 YYNGEE. V was cut by 0 bases and J by 9 bases, with 13 bases left in between. The CDR3 extends over 14 amino acids. The chain's CDR3 is CASSVAGADTPQHF. The CDR3 bases are TGTGCCAGCAGCGTAGCAGGGGCCGACACGCCCCAGCATTTT.

The chain is built from TRBV5-4 and TRBJ2-3; no firm D call. CDR3 length: 11 amino acids. Germline loops: CDR1 SGHNT, CDR2 YYREEE (reference sequence). V lost 2 bases to trimming and J lost 5 bases, with 3 bases between them. In DNA, the CDR3 is TGTGCCAGCAGCTTTTTAGATACGCAGTATTTT. Its protein product is CASSFLDTQYF.

The chain is built from TRBV5-1 and TRBJ2-1; D gene uncertain. The CDR3 spans 13 residues. CDR1 and CDR2 (germline): SGHRS, YFSETQ. The V end was cut by 1 base, the J end by 4 bases, with 6 bases between. The CDR3 region has the DNA TGCGCCAGCAGCTTGCAACAGTACAATGAGCAGTTCTTC. Its protein is CASSLQQYNEQFF.

The V gene is TRBV7-9, the J gene TRBJ2-1, with no clear D. V lost 0 bases and J 7 bases, leaving 10 bases between the germline ends. This CDR3 comprises 14 residues. Germline CDR1 reads SEHNR; CDR2 reads FQNEAQ (reference sequence). The CDR3 spells CASSLAGKKNEQFF. The CDR3 DNA reads as TGTGCCAGCAGCTTAGCCGGAAAGAAGAATGAGCAGTTCTTC.

CDR3 nucleotides: TGTGCCAGCAGTGTGGGACCCCTCGGCGAGCAGTACTTC. It translates to CASSVGPLGEQYF. V gene TRBV6-1 combines with J gene TRBJ2-7; D possibly matches TRBD1 or TRBD2 (5 bases each). Between the trimmed V and J ends, which lost 4 bases and 6 bases, there was a span of 13 bases. From germline, CDR1 is MNHNS and CDR2 SASEGT. The CDR3 totals 13 residues.